The 26 T cell receptor beta chains reported below all come from one sample, sequenced in a study of blood T cell repertoires in COVID-19. The method was immunoSEQ multiplex PCR; TCRdb's version includes in-frame clones alone and lacks a portion of them. The table records around 70,000 clones, over 80% of them present only once. Sequenced material: peripheral blood. The source of these receptors is a human donor in a cohort sampled during active COVID-19.

In its sample, this clone was seen once. The rearrangement joins TRBV7-2 to TRBJ2-1; maybe TRBD2 (5 bases). The CDR3 has 15 residues. With 10 bases removed from V and 8 bases from J, the gap between germline ends came to 24 bases. Germline V gives CDR1 SGHTA, CDR2 FQGNSA. The CDR3 is CATKAGIVGFDEQFF. DNA for the CDR3: TGTGCCACCAAAGCCGGGATAGTTGGTTTTGATGAGCAGTTCTTC.

This clone appeared a few times. The chain has TRBV2 and TRBJ2-7; 9 bases fit TRBD2. The germline V gene has CDR1 SNHLY and CDR2 FYNNEI. The CDR3 has 14 residues. V lost 7 bases to trimming and J lost 0 bases; unmatched junction nucleotides: 4. The CDR3 region has the DNA TGTGCCAGCATTTGGACTAGCGACTCCTACGAGCAGTACTTC. Encoded protein: CASIWTSDSYEQYF.

This rearrangement joins TRBV7-3 to TRBJ2-3; TRBD2 matches at 13 bases. The CDR3 contains 16 residues. The ends lost 4 bases at V and 6 bases at J; junction bases unmatched: 7. The germline gives CDR1 SGHTA, CDR2 FQGTGA. The CDR3, as DNA: TGTGCCAGCAGCTCACTAGCGGGGGGGACCATTGATACGCAGTATTTT. Its protein is CASSSLAGGTIDTQYF.

The chain combines TRBV18 with TRBJ2-1, with TRBD2 identical over 7 bases. Per germline, CDR1 KGHSH and CDR2 LQKENI. The CDR3 loop spans 14 amino acids. V shed 2 bases and J 4 bases; nucleotides not matched to a gene: 2. CDR3 nucleotides: TGTGCCAGCTCACCATGGCGGGAGTACAATGAGCAGTTCTTC. Its translation is CASSPWREYNEQFF.

The V and J genes are TRBV4-1 and TRBJ2-2; D is unresolved. Trimming took 0 bases from V and 4 from J, leaving 6 bases between them. This CDR3 spans 14 amino acids. Germline V gene sequence: CDR1 MGHRA, CDR2 YSYEKL. The CDR3 DNA reads TGCGCCAGCAGCCAAGATAGCCGCACCGGGGAGCTGTTTTTT. Amino acid sequence: CASSQDSRTGELFF.

Comment on this clone: Different DNA sequences within this sample yield the same CDR3. The rearrangement joins TRBV7-3 to TRBJ2-2; 10 bases line up with TRBD2. The CDR3 sequence is 15 residues long. V dropped 5 bases and J dropped 4; count of bases not matched to a gene: 4. The V gene's germline CDR1 is SGHTA and CDR2 FQGTGA. DNA of the CDR3: TGTGCCAGCAGCCCGAGGACTAGCGGCACCGGGGAGCTGTTTTTT. Its protein is CASSPRTSGTGELFF.

The chain links TRBV10-3 to TRBJ1-6; TRBD1 aligns across 10 bases. CDR1 ENHRY and CDR2 SYGVKD come from the germline V gene. The CDR3 is made up of 16 amino acids. After removal of 10 bases from V and 4 bases from J, the junction contained 10 bases not matched to a gene. The CDR3 coding sequence is TGTGCCACGACGGGACAGGGGCCGGGGTATAATTCACCCCTCCACTTT. Protein sequence: CATTGQGPGYNSPLHF.

The V call is TRBV12-5, the J call TRBJ2-7; D remains unclear. Germline CDR1 and CDR2: LGHNT and FRNRAP. V was shortened by 6 bases and J by 4 bases, with 13 bases between the two germline ends. The CDR3 loop spans 13 amino acids. CDR3 bases: TGTGCTAGTGGACCTTCGCGCGGATACGAGCAGTACTTC. Its translation is CASGPSRGYEQYF. Together with reference TRBV12-5 and TRBJ2-7, the CDR3 gives the full variable domain: DARVTQTPRHKVTEMGQEVTMRCQPILGHNTVFWYRQTMMQGLELLAYFRNRAPLDDSGMPKDRFSAEMPDATLATLKIQPSEPRDSAVYFCASGPSRGYEQYFGPGTRLTVT.

V usage is TRBV21-1 and J usage is TRBJ2-3; the table names TRBD2, a call not compared with the DNA. TRBV21-1 corresponds to a pseudogene. The CDR3 has 22 amino acids. CDR3 loop: CASSKEGAELAGGPPSTDTQYF. In DNA, the CDR3 is TGTGCCAGCAGCAAAGAAGGAGCTGAACTAGCGGGAGGGCCCCCTAGCACAGATACGCAGTATTTT.

This rearrangement joins TRBV28 to TRBJ1-5; unclear D gene. The germline CDR1 and CDR2 sequences are MDHEN and SYDVKM. Trimming left V 3 bases short and J 2 bases short, with 8 bases between. This CDR3 region has 14 residues. This CDR3 is CASSLKRGNQPQHF. The CDR3 DNA sequence: TGTGCCAGCAGTTTGAAGAGAGGCAATCAGCCCCAGCATTTT.

The CDR3 nucleotides are TGTGCCAGCAGGGTGGCCCCACGGGGTGCTACGCAGTATTTT. This translates into CASRVAPRGATQYF. V is TRBV28 and J is TRBJ2-3, with a tentative D call TRBD2 (5 bases). The CDR3 runs to 14 residues. The germline V gene has CDR1 MDHEN and CDR2 SYDVKM. Trimming took off 6 bases at V and 8 bases at J, with 18 bases between the two ends.

The genes are TRBV15 and TRBJ1-2; D gene unclear. Between the trimmed V and J ends, which lost 1 base and 8 bases, there was a span of 8 bases. CDR3 length: 12 amino acids. The germline CDR1 and CDR2 sequences are LNHNV and YYDKDF (reference sequence). The CDR3 loop reads CATSRASGGYTF. CDR3 coding DNA: TGTGCCACCAGCAGAGCCAGCGGGGGCTACACCTTC.

The J gene is TRBJ2-7, the V gene TRBV10-3; 9 positions agree with TRBD2. The junction had 9 bases not matched to a gene; V was cut back by 10 bases and J by 2 bases. The CDR3 spans 14 residues. Germline CDR1 reads ENHRY; CDR2 reads SYGVKD. CDR3 bases: TGTGCCACCCGACTGGGCGGGGGGGCCTACGAGCAGTACTTC. Its protein product is CATRLGGGAYEQYF.

The CDR3 spells CASRGQGFGNTIYF. The CDR3 DNA sequence: TGTGCCAGCAGGGGACAGGGGTTCGGAAACACCATATATTTT. This rearrangement joins TRBV25-1 to TRBJ1-3; 10 bases map to TRBD1. V shed 6 bases and J 4 bases; nucleotides not matched to a gene: 3. Germline CDR1 is MGHDK and CDR2 is SYGVNS. The CDR3 consists of 14 residues.

The chain is built from TRBV7-2 and TRBJ1-1; unclear D gene. The germline gives CDR1 SGHTA, CDR2 FQGNSA. V was cut by 2 bases and J by 1 base, with 11 bases left in between. The CDR3 has 15 residues. The CDR3 loop reads CASSLMVQPNTEAFF. The CDR3 nucleotides are TGTGCCAGCAGCTTAATGGTACAGCCGAACACTGAAGCTTTCTTT.

The V gene is TRBV6-2 or TRBV6-3, the J gene TRBJ2-5; TRBD2 matches 10 bases. CDR1 MNHEY and CDR2 SVGEGT come from the germline V gene. CDR3 length equals 14 residues. Unmatched junction bases numbered 6, after V lost 6 bases and J lost 5 bases. CDR3 region: CASSPGLAWETQYF. In DNA, the CDR3 is TGTGCCAGCAGCCCGGGACTAGCGTGGGAGACCCAGTACTTC.

This sequence joins TRBV7-3 and TRBJ2-2; 11 bases agree with TRBD2. Germline V gives CDR1 SGHTA, CDR2 FQGTGA. Germline trimming cut 5 bases from V and 3 bases from J; bases unmatched to any gene: 2. There are 15 residues in the CDR3. CDR3 loop: CASSPGLADTGELFF. The CDR3 coding sequence is TGTGCCAGCAGCCCGGGACTAGCGGACACCGGGGAGCTGTTTTTT.

The J gene is TRBJ2-1, the V gene TRBV11-2; possibly TRBD2 for D (6 bases). Germline V gene data show CDR1 as SGHAT and CDR2 as FQNNGV. Trimming stripped 2 bases from V and 8 bases from J, with 16 bases between. CDR3 length equals 15 residues. The CDR3 sequence is CASSLLVGGGDEQFF. Here the CDR3 DNA reads TGTGCCAGCAGCTTACTCGTGGGAGGTGGCGATGAGCAGTTCTTC.

The chain links TRBV7-9 to TRBJ1-3; weak D call: TRBD1 (6 bases). CDR1 and CDR2 (germline): SEHNR, FQNEAQ (reference sequence). The length of the CDR3 is 19 residues. V gave up 7 bases and J gave up 8 bases, with 33 bases separating them. The CDR3 nucleotides are TGTGCCAGCACTCGAGGCTTTGAACCAGGGGATTTGGCTTGGGACACCATATATTTT. The encoded protein is CASTRGFEPGDLAWDTIYF. The variable domain in full, completed from reference TRBV7-9 and TRBJ1-3, reads DTGVSQNPRHKITKRGQNVTFRCDPISEHNRLYWYRQTLGQGPEFLTYFQNEAQLEKSRLLSDRFSAERPKGSFSTLEIQRTEQGDSAMYLCASTRGFEPGDLAWDTIYFGEGSWLTVV.

The rearrangement joins TRBV2 to TRBJ1-6; D remains unclear. Germline V CDR1 and CDR2: SNHLY, FYNNEI. V lost 1 base to trimming and J lost 9 bases, with 10 bases between them. This CDR3 comprises 14 residues. This chain's CDR3 is CASSEGTYRSPLHF. The CDR3 nucleotides are TGTGCCAGCAGTGAAGGCACTTACCGTTCACCCCTCCACTTT.

This clone was observed once. The chain carries TRBV3-1 (or the pseudogene TRBV3-2) and TRBJ2-5; the match to TRBD1 covers 8 bases. Looked up from germline, CDR1 is LGHDT and CDR2 is YNNKEL (reference sequence). The V segment lost 3 bases and the J segment 3 bases; nucleotides outside the gene matches: 3. The CDR3 totals 14 residues. CDR3 sequence reads: CASSQSDREETQYF. CDR3 in DNA: TGTGCCAGCAGCCAGTCGGACAGGGAAGAGACCCAGTACTTC.

The genes are TRBV15 and TRBJ1-1, with unresolved D. The germline V gene encodes CDR1 LNHNV and CDR2 YYDKDF (reference sequence). V was pared by 0 bases and J by 1 base, with 6 bases between. The CDR3 contains 14 residues. The CDR3 DNA reads as TGTGCCACCAGCAGAGATGCCAGGAACACTGAAGCTTTCTTT. Encoded protein: CATSRDARNTEAFF.

The V and J genes are TRBV18 and TRBJ1-3; D is undetermined. The CDR3 loop spans 15 amino acids. Trimming left V 3 bases short and J 8 bases short, with 17 bases between. The germline V gene has CDR1 KGHSH and CDR2 LQKENI. Here the CDR3 reads CASSPPASPRDTIYF. CDR3 DNA sequence: TGTGCCAGCTCACCCCCTGCAAGCCCGCGGGACACCATATATTTT.

This clone was detected only once. An end of the junction differs from the germline gene, which may be a read error. Distinct nucleotide sequences in the sample also encode this CDR3. This chain joins TRBV19 and TRBJ1-1, with TRBD1 matching 8 bases. The CDR3 is 14 residues long. Germline CDR1 and CDR2: LNHDA and SQIVND (reference sequence). For the CDR3, the DNA is TGCGCCAGTACCATGGACAGGGTGAACACTGAAGCTTTCTTT. Amino acids: CASTMDRVNTEAFF.

The gene calls are TRBV18 and TRBJ2-7; 9 bases match TRBD2. The CDR3 contains 16 residues. With V trimmed by 1 base and J by 0 bases, 4 bases remained unmatched. Germline lookup yields CDR1 KGHSH and CDR2 LQKENI. The CDR3 nucleotides are TGTGCCAGCTCACCACTTTCTAGCGGGGTCTCCTACGAGCAGTACTTC. It yields the protein CASSPLSSGVSYEQYF.

The V call is TRBV18, the J call TRBJ2-5; no reliable D call. The CDR3 is 14 amino acids. The V end lost 0 bases, the J end lost 4 bases, and 9 bases lay between the germline ends. CDR1 and CDR2 from the germline V gene are KGHSH and LQKENI. The DNA for the CDR3 is TGTGCCAGCTCACCACCTCGTCTAACAGAGACCCAGTACTTC. Translated, it gives CASSPPRLTETQYF.